The clone carrying this TCR beta chain was recorded many times. Its target is unknown. The sample is drawn from a study of T cells in Graves' hyperthyroidism and ophthalmopathy. General study results and limits: Stable hyperthyroidism was told apart from ophthalmopathy by a model built on 13 V-J features.

There were TCR beta CDR3 regions amplified from RNA transcripts. A first-round RT-PCR of the TCR CDR3 used the HTBI primer set. TCRdb independently ran MiXCR on the multiplex PCR reads; one entry per CDR3 protein. The sample lists hundreds of thousands of distinct CDR3 sequences, around an eighth occurring once. With duration under 3 months, ophthalmopathy was active: Clinical Activity Score at least 3, NOSPECS at least 4. With 2 bases clipped from V and 4 bases from J, the junction kept 0 bases outside the gene matches. Germline assignment: CDR1 GTSNPN and CDR2 SVGIG (reference sequence). This CDR3 spans 12 amino acids.

This chain uses TRBV30 with TRBJ2-5; 8 bases align to TRBD1. This clonotype was obtained from a man between 45 and 60 years old with Graves' ophthalmopathy. Material for sequencing was blood. The CDR3, as DNA: TGTGCCTGGAGTCAGGGGGCAGAGACCCAGTACTTC. Its translation: CAWSQGAETQYF.